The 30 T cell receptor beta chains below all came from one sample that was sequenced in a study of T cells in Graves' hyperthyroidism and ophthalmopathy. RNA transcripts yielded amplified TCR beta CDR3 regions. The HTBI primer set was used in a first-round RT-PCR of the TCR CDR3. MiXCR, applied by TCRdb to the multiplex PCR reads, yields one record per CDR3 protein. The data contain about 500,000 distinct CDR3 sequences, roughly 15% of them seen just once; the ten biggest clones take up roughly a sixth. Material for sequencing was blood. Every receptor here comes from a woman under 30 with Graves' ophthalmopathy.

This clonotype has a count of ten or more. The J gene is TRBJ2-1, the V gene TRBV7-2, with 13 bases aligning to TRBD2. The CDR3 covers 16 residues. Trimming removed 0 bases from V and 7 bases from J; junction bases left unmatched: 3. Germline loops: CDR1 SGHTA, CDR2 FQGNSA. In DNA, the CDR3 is TGTGCCAGCAGCTTAGCCGGGACTAGCGGGATGAATGAGCAGTTCTTC. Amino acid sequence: CASSLAGTSGMNEQFF.

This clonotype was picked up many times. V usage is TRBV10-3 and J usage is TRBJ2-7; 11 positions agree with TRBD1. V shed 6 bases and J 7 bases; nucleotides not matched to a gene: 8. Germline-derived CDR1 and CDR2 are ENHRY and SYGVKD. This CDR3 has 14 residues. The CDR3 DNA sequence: TGTGCCATCAGGCCGGACAGGGGGCGAGTAGAGCAGTACTTC. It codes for CAIRPDRGRVEQYF.

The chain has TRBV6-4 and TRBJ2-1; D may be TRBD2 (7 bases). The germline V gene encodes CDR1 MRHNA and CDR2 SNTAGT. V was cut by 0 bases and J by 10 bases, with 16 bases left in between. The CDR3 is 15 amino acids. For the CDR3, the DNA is TGTGCCAGCAGTGACTCTAGGGGGGGCGGGAAGGAGCAGTTCTTC. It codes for CASSDSRGGGKEQFF.

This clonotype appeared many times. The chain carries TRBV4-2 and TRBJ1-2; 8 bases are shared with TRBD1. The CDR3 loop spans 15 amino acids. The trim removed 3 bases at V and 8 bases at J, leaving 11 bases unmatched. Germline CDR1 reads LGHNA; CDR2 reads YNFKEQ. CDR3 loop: CASSQTSGTGSGYTF. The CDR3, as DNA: TGTGCCAGCAGCCAGACTTCCGGGACAGGATCCGGCTACACCTTC.

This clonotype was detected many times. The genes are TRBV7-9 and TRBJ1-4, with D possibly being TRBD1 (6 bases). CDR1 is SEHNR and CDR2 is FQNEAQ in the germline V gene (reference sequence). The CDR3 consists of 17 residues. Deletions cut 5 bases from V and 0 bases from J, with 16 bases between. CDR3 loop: CASSADRSEATNEKLFF. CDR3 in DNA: TGTGCCAGCAGCGCCGACAGGAGTGAAGCAACTAATGAAAAACTGTTTTTT.

CDR3: CASSQATGGDPYGYTF. For the CDR3, the DNA is TGTGCCAGCAGCCAAGCCACAGGGGGCGACCCTTATGGCTACACCTTC. The V call is TRBV3-1, the J call TRBJ1-2; 9 bases map to TRBD1. The CDR3 is 16 residues long. CDR1 and CDR2 (germline): LGHDT, YNNKEL (reference sequence). The V gene end was trimmed by 1 base and the J gene end by 5 bases; junction bases not matched to a gene: 8.

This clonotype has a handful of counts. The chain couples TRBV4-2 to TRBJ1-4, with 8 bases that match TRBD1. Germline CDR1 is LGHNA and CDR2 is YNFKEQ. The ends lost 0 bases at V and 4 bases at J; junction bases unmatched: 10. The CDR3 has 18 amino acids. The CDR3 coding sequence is TGTGCCAGCAGCCAAGACGTCCAGGGGGCGCTTGTTAATGAAAAACTGTTTTTT. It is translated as CASSQDVQGALVNEKLFF.

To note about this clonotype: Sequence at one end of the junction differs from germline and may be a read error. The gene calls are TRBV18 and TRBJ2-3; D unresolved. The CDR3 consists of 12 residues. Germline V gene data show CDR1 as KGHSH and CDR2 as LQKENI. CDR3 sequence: CASSPNTDMQYF. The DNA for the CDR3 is TGTGCCAGCTCACCAAACACAGATATGCAGTATTTT.

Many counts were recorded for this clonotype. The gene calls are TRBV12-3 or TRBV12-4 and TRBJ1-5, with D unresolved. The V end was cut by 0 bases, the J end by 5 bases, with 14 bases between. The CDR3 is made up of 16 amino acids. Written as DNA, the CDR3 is TGTGCCAGCAGTTTAGCCCCCCCCTCCGGGGATCAGCCCCAGCATTTT. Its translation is CASSLAPPSGDQPQHF.

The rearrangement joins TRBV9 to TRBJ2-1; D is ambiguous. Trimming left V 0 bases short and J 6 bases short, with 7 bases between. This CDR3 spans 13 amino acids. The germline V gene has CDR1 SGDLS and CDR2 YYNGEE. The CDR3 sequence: CASSVVTSNEQFF. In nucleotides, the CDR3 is TGTGCCAGCAGCGTAGTGACCTCCAATGAGCAGTTCTTC.

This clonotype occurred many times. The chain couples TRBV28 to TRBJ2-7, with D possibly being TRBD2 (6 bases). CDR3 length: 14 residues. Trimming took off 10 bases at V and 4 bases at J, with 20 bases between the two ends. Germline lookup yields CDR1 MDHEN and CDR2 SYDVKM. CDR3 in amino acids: CATRARGGGYEQYF. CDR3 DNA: TGTGCCACCAGAGCGAGGGGAGGAGGGTACGAGCAGTACTTC.

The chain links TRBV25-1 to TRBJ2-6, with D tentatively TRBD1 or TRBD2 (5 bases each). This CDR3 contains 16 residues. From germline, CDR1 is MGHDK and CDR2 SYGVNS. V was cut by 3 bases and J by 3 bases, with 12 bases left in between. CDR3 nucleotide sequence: TGTGCCAGCAGTGACGAGTGGGGGAATGGGGCCAACGTCCTGACTTTC. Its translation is CASSDEWGNGANVLTF.

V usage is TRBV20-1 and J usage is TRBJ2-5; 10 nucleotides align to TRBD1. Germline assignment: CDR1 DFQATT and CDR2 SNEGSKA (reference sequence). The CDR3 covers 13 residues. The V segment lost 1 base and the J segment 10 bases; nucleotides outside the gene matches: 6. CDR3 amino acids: CSARGDRGVGQYF. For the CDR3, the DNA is TGCAGTGCTAGAGGGGACAGGGGAGTCGGCCAGTACTTC.

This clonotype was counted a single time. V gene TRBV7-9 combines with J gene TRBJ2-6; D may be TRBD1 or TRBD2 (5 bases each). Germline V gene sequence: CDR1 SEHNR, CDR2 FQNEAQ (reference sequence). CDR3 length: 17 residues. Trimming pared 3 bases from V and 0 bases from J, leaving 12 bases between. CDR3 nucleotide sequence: TGTGCCAGCAGCTTCTGGGACCCCTTCTCTGGGGCCAACGTCCTGACTTTC. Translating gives CASSFWDPFSGANVLTF.

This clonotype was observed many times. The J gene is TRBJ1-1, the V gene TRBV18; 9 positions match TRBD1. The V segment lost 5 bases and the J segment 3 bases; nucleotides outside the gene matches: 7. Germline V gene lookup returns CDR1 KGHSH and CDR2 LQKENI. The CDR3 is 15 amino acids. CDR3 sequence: CASSAQGAQHTEAFF. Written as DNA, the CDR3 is TGTGCCAGCTCAGCACAGGGGGCTCAACACACTGAAGCTTTCTTT.

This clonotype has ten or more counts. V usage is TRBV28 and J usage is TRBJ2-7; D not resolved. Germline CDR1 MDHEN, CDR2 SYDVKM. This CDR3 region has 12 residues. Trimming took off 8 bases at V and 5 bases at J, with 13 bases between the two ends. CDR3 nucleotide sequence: TGTGCCAGCGGTACACTTTCTCACGAGCAGTACTTC. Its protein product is CASGTLSHEQYF.

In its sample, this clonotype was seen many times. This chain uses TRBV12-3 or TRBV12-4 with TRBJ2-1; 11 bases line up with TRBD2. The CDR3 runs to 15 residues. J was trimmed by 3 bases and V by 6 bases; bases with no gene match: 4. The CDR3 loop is CASRRTSGSYNEQFF. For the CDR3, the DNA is TGTGCCAGCAGACGCACTAGCGGGAGCTACAATGAGCAGTTCTTC.

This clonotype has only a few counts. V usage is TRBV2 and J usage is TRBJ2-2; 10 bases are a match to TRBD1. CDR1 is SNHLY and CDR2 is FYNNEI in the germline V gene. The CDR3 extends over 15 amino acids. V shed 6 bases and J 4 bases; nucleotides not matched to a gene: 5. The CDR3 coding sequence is TGTGCCAGCAGAATGGACAGGGGGTTCACCGGGGAGCTGTTTTTT. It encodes CASRMDRGFTGELFF.

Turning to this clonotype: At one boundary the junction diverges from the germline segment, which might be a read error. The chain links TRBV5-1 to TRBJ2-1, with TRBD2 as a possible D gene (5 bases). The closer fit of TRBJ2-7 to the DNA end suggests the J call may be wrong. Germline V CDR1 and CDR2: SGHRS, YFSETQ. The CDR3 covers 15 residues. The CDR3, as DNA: TGTGCCAGCAGTCTCGTTGGGAGCTCCTACAATGAGCAGTACTTC. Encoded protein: CASSLVGSSYNEQYF.

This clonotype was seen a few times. This CDR3 is CASSQDPTGYGYTF. Written as DNA, the CDR3 is TGCGCCAGCAGCCAAGATCCGACAGGCTATGGCTACACCTTC. The chain links TRBV4-1 to TRBJ1-2; D possibly corresponds to TRBD1 (6 bases). V shed 0 bases and J shed 4 bases, with 9 bases lying between them. The V gene's germline CDR1 is MGHRA and CDR2 YSYEKL. CDR3 length: 14 amino acids.

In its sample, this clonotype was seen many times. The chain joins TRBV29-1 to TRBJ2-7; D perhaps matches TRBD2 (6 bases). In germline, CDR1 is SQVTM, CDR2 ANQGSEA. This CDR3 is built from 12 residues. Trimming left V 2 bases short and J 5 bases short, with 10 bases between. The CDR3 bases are TGCAGCGTTGAATCATCTAGCGACGAGCAGTACTTC. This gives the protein CSVESSSDEQYF.

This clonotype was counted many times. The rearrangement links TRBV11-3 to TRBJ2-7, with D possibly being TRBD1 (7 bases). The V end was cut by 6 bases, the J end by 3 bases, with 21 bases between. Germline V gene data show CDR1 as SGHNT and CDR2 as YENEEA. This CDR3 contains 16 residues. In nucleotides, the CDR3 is TGTGCCAGCAGTCCCCCGCCCTGGAGGGGGCTCTACGAGCAGTACTTC. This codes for CASSPPPWRGLYEQYF.

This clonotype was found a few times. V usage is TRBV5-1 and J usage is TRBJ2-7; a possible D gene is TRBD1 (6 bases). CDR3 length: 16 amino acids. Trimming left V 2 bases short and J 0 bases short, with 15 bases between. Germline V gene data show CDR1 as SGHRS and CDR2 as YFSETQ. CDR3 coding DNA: TGCGCCAGCAGCTTTTCTACAGGGCGACCCTCCTACGAGCAGTACTTC. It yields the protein CASSFSTGRPSYEQYF.

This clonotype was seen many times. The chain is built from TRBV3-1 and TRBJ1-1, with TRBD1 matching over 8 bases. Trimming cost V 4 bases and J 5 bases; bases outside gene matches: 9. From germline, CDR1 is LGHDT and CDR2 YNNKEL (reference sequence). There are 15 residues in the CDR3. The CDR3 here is CASSRGQGRGTEAFF. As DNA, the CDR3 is TGTGCCAGCAGCCGCGGACAGGGAAGAGGAACTGAAGCTTTCTTT.

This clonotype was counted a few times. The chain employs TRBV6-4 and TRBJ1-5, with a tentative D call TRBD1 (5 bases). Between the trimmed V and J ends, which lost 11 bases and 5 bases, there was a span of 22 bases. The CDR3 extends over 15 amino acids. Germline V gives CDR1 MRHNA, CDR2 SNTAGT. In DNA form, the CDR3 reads TGTGCCGGCCTTGGGGGAGGGAGACAGCATCAGCCCCAGCATTTT. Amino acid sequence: CAGLGGGRQHQPQHF.

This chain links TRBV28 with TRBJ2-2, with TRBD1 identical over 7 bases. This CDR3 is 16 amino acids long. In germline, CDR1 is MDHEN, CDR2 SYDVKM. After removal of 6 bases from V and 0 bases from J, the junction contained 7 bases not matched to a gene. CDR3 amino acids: CASSRDRAPNTGELFF. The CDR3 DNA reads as TGTGCCAGCAGCCGAGACAGGGCCCCGAACACCGGGGAGCTGTTTTTT.

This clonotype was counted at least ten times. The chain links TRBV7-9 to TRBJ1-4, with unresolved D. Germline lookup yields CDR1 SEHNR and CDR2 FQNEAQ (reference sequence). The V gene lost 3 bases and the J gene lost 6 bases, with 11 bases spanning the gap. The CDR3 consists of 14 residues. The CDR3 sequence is CASSLNKDDEKLFF. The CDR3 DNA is TGTGCCAGCAGCTTGAACAAAGACGATGAAAAACTGTTTTTT.

The CDR3 DNA is TGTGCCAGCAGTTTAATGGGGGGAACTAATGAAAAACTGTTTTTT. Protein sequence: CASSLMGGTNEKLFF. The rearrangement uses TRBV12-3 or TRBV12-4 and TRBJ1-4, with TRBD1 as a possible D gene (5 bases). V was shortened by 2 bases and J by 1 base, with 8 bases between the two germline ends. This CDR3 contains 15 residues.

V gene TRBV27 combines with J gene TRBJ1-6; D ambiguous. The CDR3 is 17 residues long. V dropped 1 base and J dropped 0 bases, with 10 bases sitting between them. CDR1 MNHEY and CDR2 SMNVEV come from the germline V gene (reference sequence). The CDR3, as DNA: TGTGCCAGCAGTTTATATCCGGCAGACTCCTATAATTCACCCCTCCACTTT. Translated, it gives CASSLYPADSYNSPLHF.

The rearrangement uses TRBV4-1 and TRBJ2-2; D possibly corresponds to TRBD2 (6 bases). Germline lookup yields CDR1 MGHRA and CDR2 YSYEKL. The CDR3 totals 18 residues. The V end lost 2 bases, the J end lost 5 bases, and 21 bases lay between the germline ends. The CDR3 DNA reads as TGCGCCAGCAGCCAACTAGTGACCTCTATTAGCGGTACCGGGGAGCTGTTTTTT. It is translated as CASSQLVTSISGTGELFF.